A selection of T cell receptor beta chains follows, all from one sample in a study of OX40 agonist ivuxolimab in advanced cancers. TCRdb's table, derived via immunoSEQ multiplex PCR, lists solely in-frame clones and lacks some. The sample yields approximately 76,000 clones, more than 85% seen once. The sequences come from CD4+ or CD8+ T cells sorted from blood, collected in a trial of the OX40 agonist ivuxolimab. The receptor source for this set is an adult with an advanced solid tumor such as melanoma, head and neck, liver or kidney cancer. Both conserved end residues are part of each CDR3. A D gene is named only where the DNA matches it firmly. Part of the rows lack a size; the others show once, few, many or a class for expanded clones.

d_call clone_size j_call v_call cdr3_aa cdr3_nt
- - TRBJ1-4 TRBV19 CASWRGPELFF TGTGCCAGTTGGCGGGGGCCAGAACTGTTTTTT
TRBD2 - TRBJ2-7 TRBV5-5 CASSSRTSGAYYEQYF TGTGCCAGCAGCTCCCGGACTAGCGGGGCCTACTACGAGCAGTACTTC
- - TRBJ1-1 TRBV6-5 CASTLGHNTEAFF TGTGCCAGCACTCTGGGACACAACACTGAAGCTTTCTTT
- - TRBJ2-4 TRBV11-2 CASSLRDLSIQYF TGTGCCAGCAGCTTGAGGGACCTTTCAATTCAGTACTTC
- - TRBJ2-5 TRBV28 CASSLSRTDLLGETQYF TGTGCCAGCAGTCTCTCCAGGACGGATCTGTTAGGAGAGACCCAGTACTTC
TRBD1 few TRBJ1-5 TRBV6-5 CASSDGTDHQPQHF TGTGCCAGCAGTGATGGGACAGATCATCAGCCCCAGCATTTT
TRBD2 - TRBJ2-5 TRBV7-9 CASSHQLAIQETQYF TGTGCCAGCAGCCACCAACTAGCGATCCAAGAGACCCAGTACTTC
TRBD2 - TRBJ2-7 TRBV10-2 CASSEWRGTSYEQYF TGCGCCAGCAGTGAGTGGCGGGGGACCTCCTACGAGCAGTACTTC
- - TRBJ1-1 TRBV19 CASSPIAIATEAFF TGTGCCAGCTCTCCCATAGCCATAGCCACTGAAGCTTTCTTT
- - TRBJ2-7 TRBV6-5 CASSDNSYEQYF TGTGCCAGCAGTGACAATTCCTACGAGCAGTACTTC
TRBD1 - TRBJ1-4 TRBV7-9 CASSDPDRGRDEKLFF TGTGCCAGCAGCGACCCGGACAGGGGACGGGATGAAAAACTGTTTTTT
- - TRBJ2-7 TRBV7-9 CASSSLLTRGSSYEQYF TGTGCCAGCAGCTCACTACTGACACGGGGGAGCTCCTACGAGCAGTACTTC
- once TRBJ2-6 TRBV6-5 CASSDISGANVLTF TGTGCCAGCAGTGATATCTCTGGGGCCAACGTCCTGACTTTC
- - TRBJ2-1 TRBV7-9 CASSPGAGASYNEQFF TGTGCCAGCAGCCCCGGGGCGGGGGCATCCTACAATGAGCAGTTCTTC
- - TRBJ2-5 TRBV18 CASSPRGPGDETQYF TGTGCCAGCTCACCGAGGGGCCCGGGGGATGAGACCCAGTACTTC
TRBD1 - TRBJ1-1 TRBV11-2 CASSLVPGTGLNTEAFF TGTGCCAGCAGCTTAGTCCCAGGGACAGGGTTGAACACTGAAGCTTTCTTT
- - TRBJ1-5 TRBV19 CASSSRESNQPQHF TGTGCCAGTAGTAGCAGGGAGAGCAATCAGCCCCAGCATTTT
- - TRBJ2-7 TRBV5-1 CASSSSPAASYEQYF TGCGCCAGCAGCTCCTCCCCGGCGGCCTCCTACGAGCAGTACTTC
- - TRBJ1-2 TRBV30 CAWSFWAANYGYTF TGTGCCTGGAGTTTCTGGGCAGCTAACTATGGCTACACCTTC
- - TRBJ2-1 TRBV10-2 CASSEGGAEQFF TGCGCCAGCAGTGAGGGAGGGGCGGAGCAGTTCTTC
TRBD1 - TRBJ1-2 TRBV16 CASSEAFAGTGVGYTF TGTGCCAGCAGTGAGGCCTTTGCCGGGACAGGGGTTGGCTACACCTTC
TRBD1 - TRBJ2-7 TRBV4-1 CASSQKGGTGTGNSYEQYF TGCGCCAGCAGCCAGAAGGGGGGAACCGGGACAGGGAATTCCTACGAGCAGTACTTC
- - TRBJ1-2 TRBV7-8 CASSLVQDYGYTF TGTGCCAGCAGCTTAGTACAGGACTATGGCTACACCTTC
- - TRBJ2-3 TRBV5-1 CASSLVGAGTDTQYF TGCGCCAGCAGCTTGGTGGGGGCTGGCACAGATACGCAGTATTTT
TRBD2 - TRBJ2-5 TRBV13 CASSSGGGWETQYF TGTGCCAGCAGCTCCGGGGGGGGCTGGGAGACCCAGTACTTC